This passage covers 10 T cell receptor beta chains from one sample sequenced in a study of cytomegalovirus exposure and HLA in healthy donors. The PCR made use of 60 Vbeta and 13 Jbeta primers. The method was immunoSEQ multiplex PCR; TCRdb's version includes in-frame clones alone and lacks a portion of them. The sample gives roughly 180,000 clones, more than 60% of which show up once; more than 3.5% is in the top ten. Source material: PBMCs. The receptors shown here come from a woman in her sixties or seventies in good health and CMV-seropositive.

This chain links TRBV28 with TRBJ2-1; TRBD2 matches 7 bases. This CDR3 contains 13 residues. V shed 5 bases, J shed 9 bases, and the junction held 7 bases outside the gene matches. Germline V gives CDR1 MDHEN, CDR2 SYDVKM. CDR3 in DNA: TGTGCCAGCAGTGCGACTAGCCCCGTTGAGCAGTTCTTC. Encoded protein: CASSATSPVEQFF.

V gene TRBV5-4 combines with J gene TRBJ2-4, with TRBD1 matching over 7 bases. The CDR3 runs to 16 residues. CDR1 is SGHNT and CDR2 is YYREEE in the germline V gene (reference sequence). V lost 4 bases to trimming and J lost 0 bases; unmatched junction nucleotides: 7. The CDR3, as DNA: TGTGCCAGCAGCCTGAGGACAGGCTTAGCCAAAAACATTCAGTACTTC. It encodes CASSLRTGLAKNIQYF.

A remark on this clone: Sequence at one end of the junction differs from germline and may be a read error. This chain uses TRBV7-6 with TRBJ2-6; tentative D call: TRBD1 (5 bases). This CDR3 region has 16 residues. Germline V lookup: CDR1 SGHVS, CDR2 FNYEAQ. CDR3 sequence reads: CASSIDPSSGANGLTF. The CDR3 DNA is TGTGCCAGCAGCATTGACCCTTCCTCTGGGGCCAACGGCCTGACTTTC.

This clone was seen only once. V and J are TRBV28 and TRBJ2-5, with 8 bases identical to TRBD1. Matching the DNA end better, TRBJ2-7 makes the J call doubtful. Germline-derived CDR1 and CDR2 are MDHEN and SYDVKM. The CDR3 spans 14 residues. The CDR3: CASSPGTGIYEQYF. The CDR3 DNA is TGTGCCAGCAGCCCCGGGACAGGAATATACGAGCAGTACTTC.

The rearrangement uses TRBV7-9 and TRBJ2-1; no reliable D call. Trimming shortened V by 4 bases and J by 1 base, and 11 bases separated the two germline ends. CDR3 length equals 15 residues. Looked up from germline, CDR1 is SEHNR and CDR2 is FQNEAQ (reference sequence). The CDR3 sequence: CASSSRWASYNEQFF. The CDR3 bases are TGTGCCAGCAGCTCAAGGTGGGCTTCCTACAATGAGCAGTTCTTC.

This clone showed up just a few times. The chain has TRBV4-3 and TRBJ2-3; tentatively, D is TRBD2 (7 bases). This CDR3 region has 16 residues. V lost 0 bases and J 6 bases, leaving 16 bases between the germline ends. Germline loops: CDR1 LGHNA, CDR2 YSLEER. This CDR3 reads CASSQEEGGGADTQYF. The CDR3 nucleotides are TGCGCCAGCAGCCAAGAGGAGGGAGGGGGGGCGGATACGCAGTATTTT.

This sequence joins TRBV5-1 and TRBJ2-5; perhaps TRBD1 as D (6 bases). The CDR3 runs 15 residues. V was cut by 4 bases and J by 11 bases, with 24 bases left in between. From germline, CDR1 is SGHRS and CDR2 YFSETQ. The CDR3 coding sequence is TGCGCCAGCAGCCCCATACAGGGAGTACCTCGGGTGCAGTACTTC. Translating gives CASSPIQGVPRVQYF.

The genes are TRBV4-2 and TRBJ2-7; D gene uncertain. CDR3 length equals 11 residues. In germline, CDR1 is LGHNA, CDR2 YNFKEQ. The V end was cut by 4 bases, the J end by 7 bases, with 8 bases between. The CDR3: CASSPGEEQYF. The CDR3, as DNA: TGTGCCAGCAGCCCAGGTGAAGAGCAGTACTTC.

Remarks on this clone: An end of the junction does not agree with germline; a read error may underlie this. The rearrangement uses TRBV15 and TRBJ2-4, with a tentative D call TRBD1 (5 bases). Germline CDR1 and CDR2: LNHNV and YYDKDF (reference sequence). CDR3 size: 12 residues. DNA for the CDR3: TGTGCCACCAGCACACAGGAAAACAGTCAGTACTTC. Protein: CATSTQENSQYF.

This clone has a single count. The V and J genes are TRBV30 and TRBJ1-4; D gene ambiguous. The V end was cut by 8 bases, the J end by 4 bases, with 14 bases between. The germline V gene has CDR1 GTSNPN and CDR2 SVGIG (reference sequence). The length of the CDR3 is 13 residues. The CDR3 loop reads CARKTSRNEKLFF. CDR3 DNA sequence: TGTGCCAGAAAGACAAGCCGTAATGAAAAACTGTTTTTT.